This T cell receptor (beta chain) originates from a study of T cell repertoires in cytomegalovirus infection. TCRdb recomputed calls from the reads with MiXCR, one row per CDR3 protein. This table has about 740,000 distinct CDR3 sequences, less than 40% appearing once. With regard to this clonotype: Its matching antigen is unknown.

Trimming removed 3 bases from V and 0 bases from J; junction bases left unmatched: 8. The CDR3 runs 18 residues. Germline V lookup: CDR1 DFQATT, CDR2 SNEGSKA (reference sequence). Study-wide results and limits: The ex vivo response showed dominance by HLA-C-restricted CMV-specific TCR beta clonotypes.

The V and J genes are TRBV20-1 and TRBJ2-1; 13 nucleotides line up with TRBD2. The sequence was obtained from a human donor in good health (CMV status not recorded). Some clones in this sample may be carry-over from other donors' samples. Sequenced: PBMCs. Here the CDR3 reads CSARGPGLAGSSYNEQFF. The CDR3 DNA is TGCAGTGCTAGGGGGCCGGGACTAGCGGGGAGCTCCTACAATGAGCAGTTCTTC.